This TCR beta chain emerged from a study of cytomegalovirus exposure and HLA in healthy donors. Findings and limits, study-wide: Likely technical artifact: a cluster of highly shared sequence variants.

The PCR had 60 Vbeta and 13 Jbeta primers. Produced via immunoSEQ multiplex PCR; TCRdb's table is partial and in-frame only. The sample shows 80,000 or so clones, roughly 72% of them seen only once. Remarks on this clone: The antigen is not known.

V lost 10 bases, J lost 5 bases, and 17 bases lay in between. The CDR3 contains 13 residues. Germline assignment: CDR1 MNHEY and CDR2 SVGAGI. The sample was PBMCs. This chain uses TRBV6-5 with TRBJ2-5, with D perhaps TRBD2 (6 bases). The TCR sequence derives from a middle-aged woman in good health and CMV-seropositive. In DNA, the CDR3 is TGTGCCACTCTGTCGGCGGGGTTGGAGACCCAGTACTTC. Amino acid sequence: CATLSAGLETQYF.